Listed below are T cell receptor beta chains from one sample, sequenced in a study of CD4 and CD8 cells across lung adenocarcinoma regions. TCRdb reanalysed the PCR reads using MiXCR and keeps one entry per CDR3 protein. There are 5,200 or so distinct CDR3 sequences in the sample; 55% to 70% occur only once, and about a sixth lies in the top ten. Sequencing was done on a sample of CD4+ T cells from the center of a lung tumor. The receptor source for this set is a male donor with lung adenocarcinoma. The CD4 and CD8 labels of this study may be unreliable. Both conserved end residues are part of each CDR3. A D gene is named only where the DNA matches it firmly. Only some rows state a clone size, as once, few, many or a class for expanded clones.

j_call d_call clone_size v_call cdr3_aa cdr3_nt
TRBJ1-6 TRBD1 NA TRBV6-4 CASNRGLVGNSPLHF TGTGCCAGCAACAGGGGGCTAGTCGGTAATTCACCCCTCCACTTT
TRBJ2-2 NA NA TRBV6-5 CASSYSGIRLLFF TGTGCCAGCAGTTACTCTGGGATACGGCTGCTGTTTTTT
TRBJ2-3 NA NA TRBV6-1 CASSPGRIHSNTQYF TGTGCCAGCAGTCCGGGACGGATACACTCAAATACGCAGTATTTT
TRBJ2-3 NA NA TRBV11-3 CASSLASVTDTQYF TGTGCCAGCAGCTTGGCGAGCGTCACAGATACGCAGTATTTT
TRBJ2-1 NA NA TRBV11-2 CASSSGSLRNEQFF TGTGCCAGCAGCTCCGGGAGTTTGAGGAATGAGCAGTTCTTC
TRBJ1-1 TRBD1 NA TRBV27 CASSFRTGNTEAFF TGTGCCAGCAGTTTTAGGACAGGGAACACTGAAGCTTTCTTT
TRBJ1-4 NA large TRBV6-1 CASSARGEKLFF TGTGCCAGCAGTGCCCGAGGGGAAAAACTGTTTTTT
TRBJ1-2 NA NA TRBV7-2 CASSLTVDYGYTF TGTGCCAGCAGCTTAACAGTGGACTATGGCTACACCTTC
TRBJ2-7 NA NA TRBV6-1 CASRGFGSSYEQYF TGTGCCAGCCGGGGGTTTGGGAGCTCCTACGAGCAGTACTTC
TRBJ2-1 NA NA TRBV6-5 CASSILGNEQFF TGTGCCAGCAGCATACTTGGTAATGAGCAGTTCTTC
TRBJ1-4 NA NA TRBV7-9 CASSLVGTNEKLFF TGTGCCAGCAGCTTAGTGGGAACTAATGAAAAACTGTTTTTT
TRBJ2-7 NA NA TRBV6-1 CASSEQGHEQYF TGTGCCAGCAGTGAACAGGGCCACGAGCAGTACTTC
TRBJ2-1 TRBD2 NA TRBV10-1 CASSEGISGRDNEQFF TGCGCCAGCAGTGAGGGTATTAGCGGGCGAGACAATGAGCAGTTCTTC
TRBJ1-4 NA medium-sized TRBV27 CASSLTFEGITTWEKLFF TGTGCCAGCAGTTTGACCTTCGAGGGTATCACAACTTGGGAAAAACTGTTTTTT
TRBJ2-2 TRBD1 once TRBV6-1 CAGNKAVVTGEQFF TGTGCCGGCAACAAGGCTGTGGTCACAGGGGAGCAGTTTTTT
TRBJ2-3 NA NA TRBV6-1 CAGLADRGPETQYF TGTGCGGGGCTTGCGGACCGCGGCCCAGAGACGCAGTACTTT
TRBJ2-5 NA NA TRBV6-5 CASSLNRVETQYF TGTGCCAGCAGTTTAAACAGGGTAGAGACCCAGTACTTC
TRBJ2-4 TRBD2 NA TRBV25-1 CASSAAGVWAKDTQYF TGTGCCAGCAGTGCGGCGGGGGTGTGGGCTAAAGATACGCAGTACTTC
TRBJ2-1 TRBD2 NA TRBV6-6 CASSYSTSGRLRLVF TGTGCCAGCAGTTACTCGACTAGCGGGAGACTCAGACTGGTCTTC
TRBJ1-1 NA NA TRBV4-3 CASSQDGPGGGRGETEAFF TGCGCCAGCAGCCAAGACGGGCCAGGAGGGGGTAGGGGGGAAACTGAAGCTTTCTTT
TRBJ2-1 NA NA TRBV7-2 CASSSLGGGNNEQFF TGTGCCAGCAGCAGTTTGGGGGGAGGAAACAATGAGCAGTTCTTC
TRBJ2-2 NA NA TRBV6-1 CASREGAASGELFF TGTGCCAGCAGGGAAGGTGCAGCTTCCGGGGAGCTGTTTTTT
TRBJ2-5 NA NA TRBV6-5 CASSYSNSLTAQETQYF TGTGCCAGCAGTTACTCGAATAGCCTTACAGCCCAAGAGACCCAGTACTTC